What follows are 28 T cell receptor beta chains derived from one specimen sequenced in a study of blood T cell repertoires in COVID-19. The protocol was immunoSEQ multiplex PCR, while the TCRdb copy is restricted to in-frame clones and leaves out a portion. The table shows about 310,000 clones, with roughly 84% occurring only once. Sequenced sample: peripheral blood. These TCRs come from a man aged 50-60 years with active or convalescent COVID-19.

J is TRBJ2-2 and V is TRBV30, with 7 bases that match TRBD1. Germline V gene lookup returns CDR1 GTSNPN and CDR2 SVGIG (reference sequence). This CDR3 comprises 13 residues. The J segment lost 8 bases and the V segment lost 0 bases, leaving 3 bases of the junction unmatched. CDR3 coding DNA: TGTGCCTGGAGTGTTGACAGGGCTGGGGAGCTGTTTTTT. Its protein product is CAWSVDRAGELFF. The full variable domain, in which reference TRBV30 and TRBJ2-2 provide the parts outside the CDR3, is SQTIHQWPATLVQPVGSPLSLECTVEGTSNPNLYWYRQAAGRGLQLLFYSVGIGQISSEVPQNLSASRPQDRQFILSSKKLLLSDSGFYLCAWSVDRAGELFFGEGSRLTVL.

This chain links TRBV29-1 with TRBJ2-3; 7 bases match TRBD2. V shed 5 bases and J 2 bases; nucleotides not matched to a gene: 7. From germline, CDR1 is SQVTM and CDR2 ANQGSEA. The CDR3 consists of 14 residues. The CDR3 loop is CSVSSGSNTDTQYF. CDR3 coding DNA: TGCAGCGTTTCTAGCGGCTCTAACACAGATACGCAGTATTTT.

This clone was seen more than once but under ten times. The chain links TRBV30 to TRBJ2-7; TRBD2 aligns across 12 bases. V lost 0 bases, J lost 6 bases, and 6 bases stayed unmatched. This CDR3 is 15 amino acids long. CDR1 is GTSNPN and CDR2 is SVGIG in the germline V gene (reference sequence). Here the CDR3 reads CAWSVLAGGRSEQYF. Here the CDR3 DNA reads TGTGCCTGGAGTGTACTAGCGGGAGGTCGCTCCGAGCAGTACTTC.

The rearrangement links TRBV9 to TRBJ1-2; 8 bases are shared with TRBD1. Germline V CDR1 and CDR2: SGDLS, YYNGEE. This CDR3 spans 14 amino acids. V shed 3 bases, J shed 6 bases, and the junction held 7 bases outside the gene matches. The CDR3 loop is CASSGPGTGHGYTF. As DNA, the CDR3 is TGTGCCAGCAGCGGCCCCGGGACAGGTCATGGCTACACCTTC.

This rearrangement joins TRBV28 to TRBJ1-5; tentatively, D is TRBD1 (6 bases). The CDR3 sequence is 15 residues long. The V end lost 8 bases, the J end lost 0 bases, and 14 bases lay between the germline ends. Germline loops: CDR1 MDHEN, CDR2 SYDVKM. The CDR3 reads CASSTGYYSNQPQHF. The CDR3 coding sequence is TGTGCCAGCTCCACAGGGTATTATAGCAATCAGCCCCAGCATTTT.

This rearrangement joins TRBV19 to TRBJ1-2; the D is unclear. V lost 7 bases and J lost 5, with 8 bases in between. The CDR3 runs to 11 residues. Per the germline V gene, CDR1 is LNHDA and CDR2 is SQIVND (reference sequence). This CDR3 reads CASKNIYGYTF. CDR3 nucleotide sequence: TGTGCCAGTAAGAACATATATGGCTACACCTTC. The entire variable domain, with the rest obtained from reference TRBV19 and TRBJ1-2, is as follows: DGGITQSPKYLFRKEGQNVTLSCEQNLNHDAMYWYRQDPGQGLRLIYYSQIVNDFQKGDIAEGYSVSREKKESFPLTVTSAQKNPTAFYLCASKNIYGYTFGSGTRLTVV.

This chain links TRBV27 with TRBJ2-5; TRBD2 aligns across 11 bases. This CDR3 is 16 amino acids long. V lost 5 bases to trimming and J lost 5 bases; unmatched junction nucleotides: 10. CDR1 and CDR2 from the germline V gene are MNHEY and SMNVEV (reference sequence). Here the CDR3 reads CASSALLAGVRETQYF. Written as DNA, the CDR3 is TGTGCCAGCAGTGCATTACTAGCGGGGGTCCGGGAGACCCAGTACTTC.

The V gene is TRBV18, the J gene TRBJ1-4; possible D gene TRBD1, 5 bases. There are 17 residues in the CDR3. Germline assignment: CDR1 KGHSH and CDR2 LQKENI. The germline V and J ends were trimmed by 1 base and 2 bases, with 14 bases remaining between them. Written as DNA, the CDR3 is TGTGCCAGCTCACCACGGGACTCTTTCTTTACTAATGAAAAACTGTTTTTT. Protein sequence: CASSPRDSFFTNEKLFF.

The gene calls are TRBV5-1 and TRBJ2-5; 11 bases line up with TRBD2. With 0 bases clipped from V and 2 bases from J, the junction kept 3 bases outside the gene matches. Germline CDR1 SGHRS, CDR2 YFSETQ. The CDR3 covers 16 residues. As DNA, the CDR3 is TGCGCCAGCAGCTTGGGGGGACTAGCGGTACAAGAGACCCAGTACTTC. Amino acids: CASSLGGLAVQETQYF.

The table lists this clone with a count of one. The gene calls are TRBV7-3 and TRBJ1-4, with 9 bases that match TRBD1. The CDR3 runs 17 residues. Germline V lookup: CDR1 SGHTA, CDR2 FQGTGA. The V and J ends lost 5 bases and 8 bases, in that order; junction bases with no gene match: 15. The CDR3 protein is CASSTRDRELSDEKLFF. The CDR3 DNA is TGTGCCAGCAGCACCCGGGACAGGGAATTATCGGACGAAAAACTGTTTTTT.

V usage is TRBV28 and J usage is TRBJ1-3; D gene uncertain. The V end was cut by 5 bases, the J end by 0 bases, with 17 bases between. This CDR3 has 17 residues. Germline values: CDR1 MDHEN, CDR2 SYDVKM. CDR3: CASSLTSLTDSGNTIYF. CDR3 bases: TGTGCCAGCAGTCTTACCTCACTTACCGACTCTGGAAACACCATATATTTT.

The chain employs TRBV6-5 and TRBJ1-4; perhaps TRBD1 as D (5 bases). The CDR3 extends over 15 amino acids. V was shortened by 6 bases and J by 4 bases, with 15 bases between the two germline ends. Germline V lookup: CDR1 MNHEY, CDR2 SVGAGI. CDR3 protein: CASRRTGDSNEKLFF. In DNA, the CDR3 is TGTGCCAGCAGGCGCACTGGAGACAGTAATGAAAAACTGTTTTTT.

The CDR3 is CASSPSPGNTEAFF. CDR3 coding DNA: TGTGCCAGCAGCCCATCCCCGGGGAACACTGAAGCTTTCTTT. This chain uses TRBV7-3 with TRBJ1-1; D call uncertain. This CDR3 region has 14 residues. Trimming removed 5 bases from V and 1 base from J, with 11 bases in between. Germline V gene sequence: CDR1 SGHTA, CDR2 FQGTGA.

This chain uses TRBV6-5 with TRBJ1-5; D might be TRBD1 (5 bases). The CDR3 spans 11 residues. CDR1 and CDR2 from the germline V gene are MNHEY and SVGAGI. The V and J ends lost 6 bases and 8 bases respectively, with 8 bases between them. The CDR3 loop reads CASRGREPQHF. The CDR3 DNA follows: TGTGCCAGCAGGGGCAGGGAGCCCCAGCATTTT.

The gene calls are TRBV6-2 or TRBV6-3 and TRBJ1-1; D perhaps matches TRBD1 (6 bases). The CDR3 has 15 residues. Trimming took off 6 bases at V and 4 bases at J, with 18 bases between the two ends. Germline CDR1 MNHEY, CDR2 SVGEGT. In DNA, the CDR3 is TGTGCCAGCAGCCGAAAACCAGGGGTGGCCACTGAAGCTTTCTTT. Its protein product is CASSRKPGVATEAFF.

This clone was seen a single time. The chain recombines TRBV20-1 with TRBJ2-7; D call uncertain. Deletions cut 0 bases from V and 6 bases from J, with 6 bases between. Germline V gene data show CDR1 as DFQATT and CDR2 as SNEGSKA (reference sequence). The CDR3 consists of 11 residues. CDR3 in amino acids: CSARDQVEQYF. DNA of the CDR3: TGCAGTGCTAGAGATCAGGTCGAGCAGTACTTC.

This clone appeared once. This chain uses TRBV7-9 with TRBJ2-4; D is unresolved. The germline V gene encodes CDR1 SEHNR and CDR2 FQNEAQ (reference sequence). V was clipped by 1 base and J by 4 bases, with 5 bases between them. The CDR3 contains 13 residues. The chain's CDR3 is CASSLDTKNIQYF. The CDR3 DNA reads TGTGCCAGCAGCTTAGACACAAAAAACATTCAGTACTTC.

V is TRBV9 and J is TRBJ2-3; the match to TRBD2 covers 7 bases. The CDR3 runs 14 residues. CDR1 and CDR2 (germline): SGDLS, YYNGEE. The V segment lost 3 bases and the J segment 7 bases; nucleotides outside the gene matches: 8. CDR3 residues: CASSAGTNLNTQYF. Written as DNA, the CDR3 is TGTGCCAGCAGCGCCGGGACTAACCTAAATACGCAGTATTTT.

This clone came up once. This chain links TRBV7-3 with TRBJ1-6, with 7 bases lining up with TRBD1. Unmatched junction bases numbered 5, after V lost 0 bases and J lost 9 bases. CDR1 SGHTA and CDR2 FQGTGA come from the germline V gene. The CDR3 length is 15 residues. DNA for the CDR3: TGTGCCAGCAGCTTAACTCGACCAGGGGGTTCACCCCTCCACTTT. It specifies CASSLTRPGGSPLHF.

This sequence joins TRBV5-1 and TRBJ2-3, with 9 bases fitting TRBD2. Germline values: CDR1 SGHRS, CDR2 YFSETQ. CDR3 length: 16 residues. The trim removed 4 bases at V and 1 base at J, leaving 7 bases unmatched. CDR3 residues: CASSPKAGGGTDTQYF. The CDR3 DNA is TGCGCCAGCAGCCCCAAAGCGGGAGGAGGCACAGATACGCAGTATTTT.

The chain links TRBV2 to TRBJ1-4; 7 nucleotides line up with TRBD1. Germline values: CDR1 SNHLY, CDR2 FYNNEI. CDR3 size: 15 residues. Trimming took 7 bases from V and 12 from J; bases not matched to a gene: 17. CDR3 region: CASTRRRTGGSELFF. Here the CDR3 DNA reads TGTGCCAGCACTCGACGGAGGACAGGTGGATCGGAACTGTTTTTT.

The CDR3 here is CASSAQIASTYEQYF. The DNA for the CDR3 is TGTGCCAGCAGTGCCCAAATTGCGTCCACCTACGAGCAGTACTTC. The chain couples TRBV25-1 to TRBJ2-7; no reliable D call. With 4 bases removed from V and 2 bases from J, the gap between germline ends came to 15 bases. The length of the CDR3 is 15 residues. CDR1 is MGHDK, CDR2 SYGVNS, per germline.

This chain uses TRBV3-1 (or the pseudogene TRBV3-2) with TRBJ2-1, with TRBD1 as a possible D gene (6 bases). CDR1 and CDR2 from the germline V gene are LGHDT and YNNKEL (reference sequence). Trimming shortened V by 0 bases and J by 4 bases, and 10 bases separated the two germline ends. The CDR3 extends over 15 amino acids. In nucleotides, the CDR3 is TGTGCCAGCAGCCAAGATAGTGGACAGTACAATGAGCAGTTCTTC. Translation: CASSQDSGQYNEQFF.

This chain's CDR3 is CSVVVGVSYNEQFF. CDR3 in DNA: TGCAGCGTTGTAGTCGGGGTCTCCTACAATGAGCAGTTCTTC. The chain has TRBV29-1 and TRBJ2-1; TRBD2 is a possible D gene (5 bases). This CDR3 has 14 amino acids. From germline, CDR1 is SQVTM and CDR2 ANQGSEA. Trimming cost V 4 bases and J 0 bases, with 10 bases left between them.

The J gene is TRBJ2-5, the V gene TRBV5-1; 13 bases agree with TRBD2. The CDR3 length is 16 residues. Germline V gene data show CDR1 as SGHRS and CDR2 as YFSETQ. The V and J ends lost 4 bases and 4 bases, in that order; junction bases with no gene match: 7. CDR3 coding DNA: TGCGCCAGCAGCCCAGGACTAGCGGGAGCACTAGAGACCCAGTACTTC. Translation gives CASSPGLAGALETQYF.

The chain carries TRBV7-9 and TRBJ2-7; 7 nucleotides align to TRBD2. CDR3 length: 16 amino acids. CDR1 and CDR2 from the germline V gene are SEHNR and FQNEAQ (reference sequence). The J segment lost 0 bases and the V segment lost 6 bases, leaving 11 bases of the junction unmatched. CDR3 region: CASSYPTSEPSYEQYF. In nucleotides, the CDR3 is TGTGCCAGCAGTTATCCCACTAGCGAACCCTCCTACGAGCAGTACTTC.

The genes are TRBV5-4 and TRBJ1-3, with D perhaps TRBD1 (5 bases). V was cut by 2 bases and J by 0 bases, with 9 bases left in between. From germline, CDR1 is SGHNT and CDR2 YYREEE (reference sequence). The CDR3 has 15 residues. The DNA of the CDR3 is TGTGCCAGCAGCTTCGACAGACTCTCTGGAAACACCATATATTTT. Its protein is CASSFDRLSGNTIYF.

This chain uses TRBV21-1 with TRBJ1-6; the DNA was not used to check the table's D call, TRBD1. TRBV21-1 corresponds to a pseudogene. CDR3 length: 17 residues. CDR3 region: CASSSGQLSSYNSPLHF. In DNA form, the CDR3 reads TGTGCCAGCAGCTCCGGACAGCTGAGCTCCTATAATTCACCCCTCCACTTT.